These 30 T cell receptor beta chains were sequenced from one sample in a study of cytomegalovirus exposure and HLA in healthy donors. PCR amplification relied on 60 Vbeta primers (plus 13 Jbeta primers). TCRdb's copy holds only in-frame clones and misses some; the assay was immunoSEQ multiplex PCR. The repertoire holds approximately 100,000 clones, with about 80% as singletons. Source material: PBMCs. The source of these receptors is a man in his fifties or sixties in good health and CMV-seropositive.

The gene calls are TRBV5-4 and TRBJ2-1; 8 bases line up with TRBD2. CDR1 is SGHNT and CDR2 is YYREEE in the germline V gene (reference sequence). V lost 5 bases, J lost 7 bases, and 14 bases stayed unmatched. The CDR3 has 16 residues. CDR3 sequence reads: CASRGAGGGHGNEQFF. CDR3 bases: TGTGCCAGCAGGGGGGCGGGGGGCGGCCATGGAAATGAGCAGTTCTTC.

This clone was recorded a few times. The genes are TRBV4-3 and TRBJ2-1, with D possibly TRBD1 on 5 matching bases. Trimming took 1 base from V and 8 from J, leaving 24 bases between them. The V gene's germline CDR1 is LGHNA and CDR2 YSLEER. The CDR3 totals 18 residues. The CDR3 is CASSQGRAGQGRVDEQFF. The CDR3 bases are TGCGCCAGCAGCCAAGGTAGGGCAGGGCAAGGCCGTGTTGATGAGCAGTTCTTC.

The J gene is TRBJ1-1, the V gene TRBV9, with 7 nucleotides matching TRBD1. This CDR3 is built from 13 residues. The junction had 4 bases not matched to a gene; V was cut back by 0 bases and J by 8 bases. Looked up from germline, CDR1 is SGDLS and CDR2 is YYNGEE. The CDR3 coding sequence is TGTGCCAGCAGCGTAGCTCCAGGGGGAGAAGCTTTCTTT. This encodes CASSVAPGGEAFF.

J is TRBJ2-3 and V is TRBV6-4; TRBD2 might be the D (7 bases). The CDR3 consists of 13 residues. Trimming took 3 bases from V and 10 from J, leaving 14 bases between them. Per germline, CDR1 MRHNA and CDR2 SNTAGT. CDR3 sequence reads: CASSEIFGGPQYF. The CDR3, as DNA: TGTGCCAGCAGTGAAATCTTCGGGGGGCCGCAGTATTTT.

The V gene is TRBV6-1, the J gene TRBJ2-7, with 7 bases that match TRBD1. CDR1 and CDR2 from the germline V gene are MNHNS and SASEGT. The J segment lost 3 bases and the V segment lost 2 bases, leaving 4 bases of the junction unmatched. CDR3 size: 14 residues. The CDR3 bases are TGTGCCAGCAGTGAATACAGGGGCAGCTACGAGCAGTACTTC. Its translation: CASSEYRGSYEQYF.

This clone was counted once. V and J are TRBV7-2 and TRBJ2-5, with 8 positions matching TRBD1. The trim removed 5 bases at V and 3 bases at J, leaving 5 bases unmatched. CDR1 is SGHTA, CDR2 FQGNSA, per germline. This CDR3 has 14 amino acids. CDR3 DNA: TGTGCCAGCAGCCCGGACAGGGTAAAAGAGACCCAGTACTTC. This sequence encodes CASSPDRVKETQYF.

In nucleotides, the CDR3 is TGTGCCAGTAGTTCGATGGGACAGCCTAATTCACCCCTCCACTTT. Its translation: CASSSMGQPNSPLHF. The genes are TRBV19 and TRBJ1-6, with 7 bases identical to TRBD1. CDR3 length equals 15 residues. Germline lookup yields CDR1 LNHDA and CDR2 SQIVND (reference sequence). After removal of 5 bases from V and 6 bases from J, the junction contained 7 bases not matched to a gene.

This clone was found once. The V gene is TRBV7-2, the J gene TRBJ1-2; possible D gene TRBD1, 5 bases. CDR3 length: 15 residues. The germline V gene encodes CDR1 SGHTA and CDR2 FQGNSA. V lost 3 bases and J lost 1, with 12 bases in between. The CDR3 DNA reads as TGTGCCAGCAGCTTGGGAGGGGCCGTTAACTATGGCTACACCTTC. Its translation: CASSLGGAVNYGYTF.

This clone was picked up a small number of times. The chain recombines TRBV6-5 with TRBJ2-7; TRBD2 matches 9 bases. The V gene end was trimmed by 9 bases and the J gene end by 2 bases; junction bases not matched to a gene: 5. This CDR3 is built from 13 residues. Germline CDR1 is MNHEY and CDR2 is SVGAGI. The CDR3 sequence is CASQLAGAYEQYF. DNA of the CDR3: TGTGCCAGTCAACTAGCGGGCGCCTACGAGCAGTACTTC.

This clone has just one count. The J gene is TRBJ2-6, the V gene TRBV27; D possibly corresponds to TRBD1 (5 bases). CDR3 size: 13 residues. V gave up 4 bases and J gave up 4 bases, with 5 bases separating them. CDR1 MNHEY and CDR2 SMNVEV come from the germline V gene (reference sequence). Here the CDR3 DNA reads TGTGCCAGCAGTTACAGGGGGGCCAACGTCCTGACTTTC. This gives the protein CASSYRGANVLTF.

This chain joins TRBV25-1 and TRBJ2-7; 7 bases match TRBD1. J gave up 1 base and V 4 bases, and 7 bases lay outside the gene matches. From germline, CDR1 is MGHDK and CDR2 SYGVNS. The CDR3 sequence is 15 residues long. In DNA form, the CDR3 reads TGTGCCAGCAGTGCGGTAATGACAGGGTCCTACGAGCAGTACTTC. It codes for CASSAVMTGSYEQYF.

The rearrangement uses TRBV4-2 and TRBJ2-3, with 8 nucleotides matching TRBD2. This CDR3 has 20 amino acids. J gave up 2 bases and V 1 base, and 17 bases lay outside the gene matches. The germline gives CDR1 LGHNA, CDR2 YNFKEQ. The CDR3 here is CASSQAPMSGRGLNTDTQYF. As DNA, the CDR3 is TGTGCCAGCAGCCAAGCCCCCATGAGCGGGAGAGGATTGAACACAGATACGCAGTATTTT.

This chain uses TRBV11-2 with TRBJ2-7; 9 nucleotides agree with TRBD2. CDR1 is SGHAT, CDR2 FQNNGV, per germline. Losses at the gene ends were 3 bases for V and 0 bases for J; bases not matched to a gene: 6. The CDR3 is 16 residues long. CDR3 sequence: CASSLSGGQNSYEQYF. The CDR3 DNA sequence: TGTGCCAGCAGCTTGAGCGGGGGGCAAAACTCCTACGAGCAGTACTTC. The full variable domain, in which reference TRBV11-2 and TRBJ2-7 provide the parts outside the CDR3, is EAGVAQSPRYKIIEKRQSVAFWCNPISGHATLYWYQQILGQGPKLLIQFQNNGVVDDSQLPKDRFSAERLKGVDSTLKIQPAKLEDSAVYLCASSLSGGQNSYEQYFGPGTRLTVT.

The rearrangement uses TRBV19 and TRBJ1-5; D ambiguous. Trimming removed 3 bases from V and 1 base from J, with 7 bases in between. Germline V gene data show CDR1 as LNHDA and CDR2 as SQIVND (reference sequence). The CDR3 has 14 amino acids. The CDR3 here is CASSMGTSNQPQHF. DNA of the CDR3: TGTGCCAGTAGTATGGGCACAAGCAATCAGCCCCAGCATTTT.

J is TRBJ2-1 and V is TRBV5-1, with 7 bases matching TRBD2. The CDR3 is made up of 14 amino acids. The trim removed 1 base at V and 7 bases at J, leaving 5 bases unmatched. Germline values: CDR1 SGHRS, CDR2 YFSETQ. The CDR3 DNA sequence: TGCGCCAGCAGCTTGTCTGAGGGAGGGAATGAGCAGTTCTTC. The encoded protein is CASSLSEGGNEQFF.

This clone was recorded only once. The chain joins TRBV5-1 to TRBJ2-5; 9 positions match TRBD1. Germline V gene sequence: CDR1 SGHRS, CDR2 YFSETQ. The trim removed 0 bases at V and 0 bases at J, leaving 3 bases unmatched. The CDR3 totals 16 residues. The CDR3 bases are TGCGCCAGCAGCTTGGTACAGGGGGCGTACCAAGAGACCCAGTACTTC. It encodes CASSLVQGAYQETQYF. The variable domain in full, completed from reference TRBV5-1 and TRBJ2-5, reads KAGVTQTPRYLIKTRGQQVTLSCSPISGHRSVSWYQQTPGQGLQFLFEYFSETQRNKGNFPGRFSGRQFSNSRSEMNVSTLELGDSALYLCASSLVQGAYQETQYFGPGTRLLVL.

The chain couples TRBV6-5 to TRBJ2-1; TRBD2 matches 8 bases. From germline, CDR1 is MNHEY and CDR2 SVGAGI. The CDR3 is 15 residues long. V trimming: 6 bases; J trimming: 9 bases; junction bases outside the gene matches: 13. The CDR3 here is CASSPGLARFGEQFF. The DNA for the CDR3 is TGTGCCAGCAGCCCCGGACTAGCAAGGTTCGGTGAGCAGTTCTTC.

This chain joins TRBV7-2 and TRBJ2-7; 7 bases line up with TRBD1. The V gene end was trimmed by 1 base and the J gene end by 2 bases; junction bases not matched to a gene: 5. Per germline, CDR1 SGHTA and CDR2 FQGNSA. CDR3 length: 15 amino acids. The CDR3 nucleotides are TGTGCCAGCAGCTTAGTACAGGGGCCCCCCTACGAGCAGTACTTC. Translation gives CASSLVQGPPYEQYF.

This sequence joins TRBV29-1 and TRBJ2-7; 12 positions agree with TRBD1. Germline lookup yields CDR1 SQVTM and CDR2 ANQGSEA. This CDR3 region has 13 residues. After removal of 6 bases from V and 5 bases from J, the junction contained 5 bases not matched to a gene. CDR3 loop: CSVGTGGPNEQYF. The CDR3 DNA follows: TGCAGCGTCGGGACAGGGGGCCCCAACGAGCAGTACTTC.

V and J are TRBV6-6 and TRBJ2-5; tentatively, D is TRBD2 (6 bases). The J call may not be correct, given that the DNA end is closer to TRBJ2-7. The germline V gene has CDR1 MNHNY and CDR2 SVGAGI (reference sequence). The CDR3 consists of 13 residues. The CDR3 protein is CASSLYGEAEQYF. CDR3 nucleotide sequence: TGTGCCAGCAGTCTCTACGGGGAGGCCGAGCAGTACTTC.

In this sample, this clone turned up once. This chain links TRBV7-3 with TRBJ2-7; 7 bases line up with TRBD1. The trim removed 4 bases at V and 0 bases at J, leaving 6 bases unmatched. This CDR3 spans 15 amino acids. The V gene's germline CDR1 is SGHTA and CDR2 FQGTGA. In DNA, the CDR3 is TGTGCCAGCAGCTGGGGCAGGGGGATCTCCTACGAGCAGTACTTC. This codes for CASSWGRGISYEQYF.

CDR3 protein: CASRSTGTPYEQYF. DNA of the CDR3: TGTGCCAGCAGAAGTACCGGGACTCCCTACGAGCAGTACTTC. The chain carries TRBV27 and TRBJ2-7, with D perhaps TRBD2 (6 bases). The CDR3 runs 14 residues. CDR1 and CDR2 (germline): MNHEY, SMNVEV (reference sequence). The V gene lost 6 bases and the J gene lost 2 bases, with 14 bases spanning the gap.

The chain links TRBV12-5 to TRBJ2-2, with D possibly matching TRBD2 (5 bases). The CDR3 is made up of 16 amino acids. Germline-derived CDR1 and CDR2 are LGHNT and FRNRAP. Deletions cut 4 bases from V and 4 bases from J, with 16 bases between. The CDR3 here is CASGSPVDGITGELFF. Here the CDR3 DNA reads TGTGCTAGTGGTTCCCCCGTGGACGGGATCACCGGGGAGCTGTTTTTT.

The gene calls are TRBV6-6 and TRBJ1-2, with 7 bases identical to TRBD1. Trimming cost V 5 bases and J 8 bases; bases outside gene matches: 14. Germline V CDR1 and CDR2: MNHNY, SVGAGI (reference sequence). The CDR3 is 15 residues long. CDR3 DNA sequence: TGTGCCAGCAGTGAGAACAGGGGCAATCGAATCGGCTACACCTTC. It codes for CASSENRGNRIGYTF.

The V and J genes are TRBV5-1 and TRBJ2-7; D possibly corresponds to TRBD2 (7 bases). The CDR3 consists of 15 residues. Between the trimmed V and J ends, which lost 9 bases and 4 bases, there was a span of 23 bases. Per germline, CDR1 SGHRS and CDR2 YFSETQ. Here the CDR3 DNA reads TGCGCCACCGGTTGGGGGGAGGGGGGAGGATACGAGCAGTACTTC. It encodes CATGWGEGGGYEQYF.

Concerning this clone itself: Its ends do not fully match the called genes, so a read error is possible. The V gene is TRBV7-9, the J gene TRBJ1-1; TRBD1 matches at 9 bases. Germline CDR1 and CDR2: SEHNR and FQNEAQ (reference sequence). The CDR3 runs 15 residues. The CDR3 DNA follows: TGTTCCAGCAGTTCCCCGGGACAGGGGAACACTGAAGCTTTCTTT. Translation gives CSSSSPGQGNTEAFF. The full variable domain, with the rest looked up from reference TRBV7-9 and TRBJ1-1, is DTGVSQNPRHKITKRGQNVTFRCDPISEHNRLYWYRQTLGQGPEFLTYFQNEAQLEKSRLLSDRFSAERPKGSFSTLEIQRTEQGDSAMYLCSSSSPGQGNTEAFFGQGTRLTVV.

This chain uses TRBV19 with TRBJ2-3; unclear D gene. Germline V CDR1 and CDR2: LNHDA, SQIVND (reference sequence). The CDR3 consists of 10 residues. The CDR3 loop is CATRQSRQYF. The CDR3 coding sequence is TGTGCTACGCGACAAAGTCGTCAGTATTTT.

The DNA for the CDR3 is TGTGCCAGCAGCGAACTAGCGGGGGGGATAGATACGCAGTATTTT. This codes for CASSELAGGIDTQYF. This chain joins TRBV9 and TRBJ2-3; TRBD2 aligns across 13 bases. With V trimmed by 3 bases and J by 5 bases, 3 bases remained unmatched. This CDR3 spans 15 amino acids. CDR1 SGDLS and CDR2 YYNGEE come from the germline V gene. Drawing the rest from reference TRBV9 and TRBJ2-3, the complete variable domain is DSGVTQTPKHLITATGQRVTLRCSPRSGDLSVYWYQQSLDQGLQFLIQYYNGEERAKGNILERFSAQQFPDLHSELNLSSLELGDSALYFCASSELAGGIDTQYFGPGTRLTVL.

The chain carries TRBV2 and TRBJ1-5, with a tentative D call TRBD1 (6 bases). The CDR3 sequence is 13 residues long. CDR1 and CDR2 from the germline V gene are SNHLY and FYNNEI. The V gene lost 6 bases and the J gene lost 3 bases, with 9 bases spanning the gap. CDR3 sequence (DNA): TGTGCCAGCAGGGACAGCTTCAATCAGCCCCAGCATTTT. Its protein is CASRDSFNQPQHF.

The gene calls are TRBV4-1 and TRBJ2-1; TRBD1 is a possible D gene (6 bases). Per the germline V gene, CDR1 is MGHRA and CDR2 is YSYEKL. V was trimmed by 2 bases and J by 0 bases, leaving 11 bases between them. This CDR3 spans 16 amino acids. CDR3 sequence reads: CASSQWRQDSYNEQFF. In nucleotides, the CDR3 is TGCGCCAGCAGCCAATGGCGACAGGACTCCTACAATGAGCAGTTCTTC.